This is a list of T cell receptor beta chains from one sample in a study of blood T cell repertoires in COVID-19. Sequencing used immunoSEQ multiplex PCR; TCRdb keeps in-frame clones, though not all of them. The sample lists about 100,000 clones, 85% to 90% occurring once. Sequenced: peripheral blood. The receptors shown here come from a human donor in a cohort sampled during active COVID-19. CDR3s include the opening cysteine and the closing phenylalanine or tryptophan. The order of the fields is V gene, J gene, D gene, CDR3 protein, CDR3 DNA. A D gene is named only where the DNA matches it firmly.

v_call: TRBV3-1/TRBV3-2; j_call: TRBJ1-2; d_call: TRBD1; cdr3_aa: CASSQVGGPNYGYTF; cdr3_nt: TGTGCCAGCAGCCAAGTAGGGGGCCCTAACTATGGCTACACCTTC
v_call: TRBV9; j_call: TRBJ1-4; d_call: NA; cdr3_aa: CASTAGHATNEKLFF; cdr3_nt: TGTGCCAGCACAGCAGGACATGCAACTAATGAAAAACTGTTTTTT
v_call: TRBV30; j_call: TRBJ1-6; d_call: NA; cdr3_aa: CAWRLPQPNSPLHF; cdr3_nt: TGTGCCTGGAGACTACCGCAACCCAATTCACCCCTCCACTTT
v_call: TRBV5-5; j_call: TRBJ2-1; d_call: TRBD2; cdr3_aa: CASSLSSARTSGLNEQFF; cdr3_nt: TGTGCCAGCAGCTTGAGCAGCGCGAGGACTAGCGGGCTCAATGAGCAGTTCTTC
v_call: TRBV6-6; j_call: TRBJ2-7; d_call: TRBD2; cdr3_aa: CASSRSGNYGEQYF; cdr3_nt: TGTGCCAGCAGTCGTAGCGGGAACTATGGCGAGCAGTACTTC
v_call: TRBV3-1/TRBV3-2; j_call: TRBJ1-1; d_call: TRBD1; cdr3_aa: CASSQDLGSAGGMNTEAFF; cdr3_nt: TGTGCCAGCAGCCAAGATCTAGGATCCGCAGGGGGTATGAACACTGAAGCTTTCTTT
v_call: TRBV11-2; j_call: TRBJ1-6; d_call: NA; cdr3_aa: CASSLVRESPLHF; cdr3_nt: TGTGCCAGCAGCTTAGTAAGGGAGTCACCCCTCCACTTT
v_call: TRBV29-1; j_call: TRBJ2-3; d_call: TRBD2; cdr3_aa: CSVERGGTDTQYF; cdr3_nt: TGCAGCGTTGAACGGGGGGGCACAGATACGCAGTATTTT
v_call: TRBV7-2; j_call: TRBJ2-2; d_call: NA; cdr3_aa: CASSLVTTGELFF; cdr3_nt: TGTGCCAGCAGCTTAGTGACTACCGGGGAGCTGTTTTTT
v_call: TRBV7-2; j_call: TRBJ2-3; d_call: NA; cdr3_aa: CASSLVAGTSTDTQYF; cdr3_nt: TGTGCCAGCAGCTTAGTGGCAGGGACTAGCACAGATACGCAGTATTTT
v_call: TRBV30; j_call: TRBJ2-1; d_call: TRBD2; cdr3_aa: CAWAAGTSRNEQFF; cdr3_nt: TGTGCCTGGGCAGCTGGGACTAGCCGCAATGAGCAGTTCTTC
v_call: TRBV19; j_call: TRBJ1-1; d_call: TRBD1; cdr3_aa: CASSILTGVNTEAFF; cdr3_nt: TGTGCCAGTAGTATCCTGACAGGGGTGAACACTGAAGCTTTCTTT
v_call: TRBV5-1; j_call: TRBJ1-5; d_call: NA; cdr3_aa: CASSLQGDGNQPQHF; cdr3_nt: TGCGCCAGCAGTTTACAGGGAGATGGCAATCAGCCCCAGCATTTT